Below are 5 T cell receptor beta chains sequenced from a single sample in a study of T cell responses to AZD1222 COVID-19 vaccine. Produced via immunoSEQ multiplex PCR; TCRdb's table is partial and in-frame only. The sample carries nearly 90,000 clones, 70% to 90% recorded once. The sample was peripheral blood, taken on day 0 of AZD1222 vaccination. All receptors come from an adult in good health.

This chain joins TRBV24-1 and TRBJ2-5, with D hard to call. In germline, CDR1 is KGHDR, CDR2 SFDVKD. The length of the CDR3 is 12 residues. The ends were cut back, 1 base at V and 4 bases at J, with 3 bases in the middle. CDR3 protein: CATSDFSETQYF. In DNA, the CDR3 is TGTGCCACCAGTGATTTTTCAGAGACCCAGTACTTC.

The chain couples TRBV29-1 to TRBJ2-2; TRBD1 might be the D (6 bases). V lost 7 bases and J lost 6, with 12 bases in between. Germline CDR1 reads SQVTM; CDR2 reads ANQGSEA. The CDR3 is 12 residues long. CDR3 coding DNA: TGCAGCGCTAGCCAGGGGCCCGGGGAGCTGTTTTTT. It codes for CSASQGPGELFF.

CDR3 bases: TGTGCCAGCAGCCCCAGTATGATACAGGGAAACATTCAGTACTTC. This translates into CASSPSMIQGNIQYF. The chain recombines TRBV5-6 with TRBJ2-4, with a weak D call TRBD1 (6 bases). Germline V lookup: CDR1 SGHDT, CDR2 YYEEEE. Trimming cost V 4 bases and J 6 bases, with 17 bases left between them. The CDR3 is made up of 15 amino acids.

V usage is TRBV14 and J usage is TRBJ2-7; TRBD2 matches at 11 bases. The CDR3 runs to 15 residues. V was pared by 4 bases and J by 2 bases, with 4 bases of the junction left unmatched. In germline, CDR1 is SGHDN, CDR2 FVKESK. CDR3 bases: TGTGCCAGCAGCCTGACTAGCGGGATGACCTACGAGCAGTACTTC. It codes for CASSLTSGMTYEQYF.

The genes are TRBV6-6 and TRBJ2-6; D unresolved. V lost 6 bases and J lost 1, with 1 base in between. CDR1 and CDR2 (germline): MNHNY, SVGAGI (reference sequence). The CDR3 is 12 residues long. The CDR3 loop is CASRSGANVLTF. DNA for the CDR3: TGTGCCAGCAGGTCTGGGGCCAACGTCCTGACTTTC.